A single sample gave rise to the 25 T cell receptor delta chains below, sequenced in a study of Vδ1+ human thymocytes. General study results and limits: Thymic TRG and TRD repertoires appeared highly polyclonal.

These receptors have no identified antigens. The template was reverse-transcribed extracted RNA. CDR3 amplicons came from multiplex PCR with pooled V-gene forward and constant-region reverse primers. TCRdb called clones from the multiplex PCR reads again using CATT. The table includes approximately 24,000 delta-chain clones, roughly 6.7% detected once. The sequencing sample was made of Vdelta1+ gamma-delta thymocytes from the thymus. Described subset: FACS-sorted CD3+ TCRalphabeta- TCRVdelta1+ TCRVdelta2- thymocytes. Receptors originate from a girl under three years old who had congenital heart surgery.

This clone has just a few counts. The chain carries TRDV1 and TRDJ1; 9 bases line up with TRDD3. Germline-derived CDR1 and CDR2 are TSWWSYY and QGS. The CDR3 has 17 amino acids. After removal of 3 bases from V and 0 bases from J, the junction contained 8 bases not matched to a gene. This chain's CDR3 is CALGDTVWGMYTDKLIF. The DNA for the CDR3 is TGTGCTCTTGGGGATACGGTCTGGGGGATGTACACCGATAAACTCATCTTT.

The rearrangement links TRDV1 to TRDJ1; D not resolved. The germline V gene has CDR1 TSWWSYY and CDR2 QGS. The CDR3 has 15 residues. Trimming cost V 0 bases and J 3 bases, with 11 bases left between them. This CDR3 is CALGELGPGPDKLIF. Here the CDR3 DNA reads TGTGCTCTTGGGGAACTTGGGCCAGGGCCCGATAAACTCATCTTT.

This clone was seen a handful of times. The chain combines TRDV1 with TRDJ1; TRDD3 agrees at 13 bases. CDR3 length equals 19 residues. The junction had 14 bases not matched to a gene; V was cut back by 2 bases and J by 5 bases. From germline, CDR1 is TSWWSYY and CDR2 QGS. Written as DNA, the CDR3 is TGTGCTCTTGGGGAATATATCCTACTGGGGGATACGAGGGTTGATAAACTCATCTTT. Translation gives CALGEYILLGDTRVDKLIF.

The J gene is TRDJ1, the V gene TRDV1, with 10 positions matching TRDD3. The V gene's germline CDR1 is TSWWSYY and CDR2 QGS. Trimming removed 2 bases from V and 4 bases from J; junction bases left unmatched: 16. The CDR3 has 19 residues. The CDR3: CALGEGTHFLTGGFDKLIF. CDR3 nucleotide sequence: TGTGCTCTTGGGGAAGGAACCCACTTCCTGACTGGGGGATTCGATAAACTCATCTTT.

This clone was observed a single time. The J gene is TRDJ1, the V gene TRDV1; 9 bases map to TRDD3. As TCRdb names no J gene, one was assigned here on the basis of a DNA match to germline. J lost 3 bases, V lost 1 base, and 12 bases had no gene match. The CDR3 runs 18 residues. Germline assignment: CDR1 TSWWSYY and CDR2 QGS. In DNA, the CDR3 is TGTGCTCTTGGGGAACCTCCATGGGGGATAAAATGTCCCGATAAACTCATCTTT. This translates into CALGEPPWGIKCPDKLIF.

V is TRDV1 and J is TRDJ1; D might be TRDD3 (6 bases). The CDR3 extends over 17 amino acids. V was shortened by 5 bases and J by 0 bases, with 19 bases between the two germline ends. Germline V gives CDR1 TSWWSYY, CDR2 QGS. The CDR3 region has the DNA TGTGCTCTTGGGAAATCGGGTTTTCGGGGATACACCGATAAACTCATCTTT. Translated: CALGKSGFRGYTDKLIF.

The genes are TRDV1 and TRDJ1; 9 positions agree with TRDD3. Looked up from germline, CDR1 is TSWWSYY and CDR2 is QGS. V was pared by 0 bases and J by 6 bases, with 23 bases of the junction left unmatched. The CDR3 has 21 residues. The DNA of the CDR3 is TGTGCTCTTGGGGAACTAGGCAGGAGTCCCGCTTACTGGGGGACACCCTATAAACTCATCTTT. Its translation: CALGELGRSPAYWGTPYKLIF.

The chain carries TRDV1 and TRDJ1, with 7 bases identical to TRDD2. The trim removed 6 bases at V and 8 bases at J, leaving 18 bases unmatched. The CDR3 loop spans 16 amino acids. Germline loops: CDR1 TSWWSYY, CDR2 QGS. DNA of the CDR3: TGTGCTCTTGGTGAATTTCCTACCTCGGCCTTTAGGAAACTCATCTTT. This sequence encodes CALGEFPTSAFRKLIF.

This clone was seen a handful of times. The chain carries TRDV1 and TRDJ1; 9 bases agree with TRDD2. The germline CDR1 and CDR2 sequences are TSWWSYY and QGS. The junction had 21 bases not matched to a gene; V was cut back by 4 bases and J by 0 bases. The CDR3 extends over 21 amino acids. Here the CDR3 reads CALGVPGLPTVWVGDTDKLIF. For the CDR3, the DNA is TGTGCTCTTGGGGTCCCCGGCCTTCCTACGGTCTGGGTGGGAGACACCGATAAACTCATCTTT.

This clone was seen more than once but under ten times. At one end the junction does not follow the germline gene, possibly because of a read error. At the DNA level, this CDR3 is encoded by other sequences in the same sample as well. This sequence joins TRDV1 and TRDJ1; the D gene is possibly TRDD3 (9 bases). The CDR3 consists of 24 residues. Germline V gene data show CDR1 as TSWWSYY and CDR2 as QGS. In DNA form, the CDR3 reads TGTGCTCTTGGGGAGGGCCTTCCTAGGCTGGGGGATCGGATTGCATTAGAGTACACCGATAAACTCATCTTC. This encodes CALGEGLPRLGDRIALEYTDKLIF.

The chain joins TRDV1 to TRDJ1, with 12 nucleotides matching TRDD3. The CDR3 is 25 residues long. Germline V CDR1 and CDR2: TSWWSYY, QGS. J lost 0 bases, V lost 4 bases, and 30 bases had no gene match. The CDR3 reads CALGALPVPGPYWGIPLEYTDKLIF. The CDR3 bases are TGTGCTCTTGGGGCTCTCCCCGTTCCGGGGCCCTACTGGGGGATACCCCTGGAGTACACCGATAAACTCATCTTT.

This clone was found a few times. This chain joins TRDV1 and TRDJ1; D might be TRDD2 (5 bases). The germline V gene has CDR1 TSWWSYY and CDR2 QGS. The CDR3 has 18 amino acids. Trimming left V 3 bases short and J 0 bases short, with 20 bases between. DNA for the CDR3: TGTGCTCTTGGGGAGGTTTCCTTGATCCTAGCAGACACCGATAAACTCATCTTT. Protein product: CALGEVSLILADTDKLIF.

This clone is judged medium-sized. This chain links TRDV2 with TRDJ2; 10 positions agree with TRDD3. Trimming cost V 2 bases and J 4 bases; bases outside gene matches: 12. The CDR3 has 18 residues. Germline lookup yields CDR1 GEAIGNYY and CDR2 EKD. This CDR3 is CACDNIGGYLYRTAQLFF. For the CDR3, the DNA is TGTGCCTGTGACAACATTGGGGGATACTTGTATAGGACAGCACAACTCTTCTTT.

This clone was detected a few times. This chain connects TRDV2 to TRDJ3; weak D call: TRDD2 (5 bases). Germline-derived CDR1 and CDR2 are GEAIGNYY and EKD. Trimming took 3 bases from V and 2 from J, leaving 28 bases between them. CDR3 length: 22 amino acids. The CDR3: CACDEPGRPTIISTWDTRQMFF. The CDR3 DNA is TGTGCCTGTGACGAACCGGGAAGACCTACCATTATCTCAACCTGGGACACCCGACAGATGTTTTTC.

This clone has a handful of counts. V gene TRDV1 combines with J gene TRDJ1; D is perhaps TRDD3 (6 bases). The germline CDR1 and CDR2 sequences are TSWWSYY and QGS. The CDR3 loop spans 14 amino acids. V was trimmed by 1 base and J by 3 bases, leaving 9 bases between them. The CDR3 loop is CALGERWGSDKLIF. CDR3 bases: TGTGCTCTTGGGGAACGGTGGGGATCCGATAAACTCATCTTT.

The J gene is TRDJ1, the V gene TRDV1, with TRDD3 identical over 11 bases. The CDR3 length is 15 residues. Germline lookup yields CDR1 TSWWSYY and CDR2 QGS. V trimming: 6 bases; J trimming: 4 bases; junction bases outside the gene matches: 7. CDR3 amino acids: CALGAMGDTYDKLIF. The CDR3 nucleotides read TGTGCTCTTGGAGCTATGGGGGATACGTACGATAAACTCATCTTT.

J is TRDJ1 and V is TRDV1; D assignment may be TRDD2 or TRDD3 (5 bases each). The CDR3 has 19 amino acids. The germline gives CDR1 TSWWSYY, CDR2 QGS. Deletions cut 4 bases from V and 0 bases from J, with 24 bases between. The DNA of the CDR3 is TGTGCTCTTGGGGCCCCCTACCTTGGTGGGGCGAAGTACACCGATAAACTCATCTTT. Its protein product is CALGAPYLGGAKYTDKLIF.

This clone was detected only a few times. J is TRDJ1 and V is TRDV1, with D possibly TRDD3 on 6 matching bases. V lost 0 bases to trimming and J lost 1 base, with 18 bases between them. The CDR3 spans 18 residues. The germline CDR1 and CDR2 sequences are TSWWSYY and QGS. CDR3 sequence (DNA): TGTGCTCTTGGGGAACTATCCCTAACTGGGCCCTTCACCGATAAACTCATCTTT. It is translated as CALGELSLTGPFTDKLIF.

The chain is built from TRDV1 and TRDJ1, with 12 bases that match TRDD3. The CDR3 is 21 residues long. The trim removed 4 bases at V and 0 bases at J, leaving 18 bases unmatched. Per the germline V gene, CDR1 is TSWWSYY and CDR2 is QGS. The CDR3 bases are TGTGCTCTTGGGGCTACCCTTCCTACTGGGGGATACCTATGGTACACCGATAAACTCATCTTT. Residues: CALGATLPTGGYLWYTDKLIF.

As to this clone: At one of its ends the junction is not consistent with the germline gene, which may arise from a read error. Different DNA sequences within this sample yield the same CDR3. This rearrangement joins TRDV1 to TRDJ1; 13 nucleotides agree with TRDD3. This CDR3 has 21 amino acids. From germline, CDR1 is TSWWSYY and CDR2 QGS. In DNA form, the CDR3 reads TGTGCCCTTGGGGACCGCCATTTTCCTACTGGGGGATACGGGGCCACCGATAAACTCATCTTT. The encoded protein is CALGDRHFPTGGYGATDKLIF.

The rearrangement links TRDV1 to TRDJ1; the D gene is possibly TRDD3 (6 bases). There are 15 residues in the CDR3. V lost 4 bases and J 12 bases, leaving 24 bases between the germline ends. The germline V gene has CDR1 TSWWSYY and CDR2 QGS. The CDR3 reads CALGGQHGTEGMIIF. The CDR3 DNA follows: TGTGCTCTTGGGGGCCAACACGGGACTGAGGGGATGATCATCTTT.

The chain links TRDV1 to TRDJ1; 11 nucleotides line up with TRDD3. After removal of 4 bases from V and 0 bases from J, the junction contained 10 bases not matched to a gene. The CDR3 sequence is 18 residues long. Germline V lookup: CDR1 TSWWSYY, CDR2 QGS. The CDR3 DNA is TGTGCTCTTGGGGCCCTGCTGGGGGATACCGGGGACACCGATAAACTCATCTTT. Translated, it gives CALGALLGDTGDTDKLIF.

This clone was seen a few times. The chain combines TRDV1 with TRDJ1; 13 bases map to TRDD3. The CDR3 runs to 25 residues. The V gene end was trimmed by 3 bases and the J gene end by 2 bases; junction bases not matched to a gene: 30. Germline CDR1 and CDR2: TSWWSYY and QGS. The CDR3 DNA sequence: TGTGCTCTTGGGGAGCCCTGGAAATCTCCTACTCCTACTGGGGGATACGGGGGTAGAACCGATAAACTCATCTTT. As protein: CALGEPWKSPTPTGGYGGRTDKLIF.

This chain uses TRDV1 with TRDJ1; 10 bases map to TRDD3. No J segment appears in TCRdb, so it was assigned here by matching the sequence to germline. The CDR3 is 24 residues long. Per the germline V gene, CDR1 is TSWWSYY and CDR2 is QGS. V lost 4 bases and J lost 7; bases outside the gene matches: 36. The CDR3 coding sequence is TGTGCTCTTGGGGGACTCGGTTCTCCAGCCTACGTGGTGACTGGGGGATCGCCGGCGGTTAAACTCATCTTT. Residues: CALGGLGSPAYVVTGGSPAVKLIF.

Only a few counts were recorded for this clone. The rearrangement joins TRDV1 to TRDJ1, with 12 positions matching TRDD3. This CDR3 is built from 23 residues. The trim removed 5 bases at V and 1 base at J, leaving 26 bases unmatched. Germline V gene lookup returns CDR1 TSWWSYY and CDR2 QGS. Written as DNA, the CDR3 is TGTGCTCTTGGGCCCTCGGGAGAACTTCCTACGAGACTGGGGGATACTCGCACCGATAAACTCATCTTT. It specifies CALGPSGELPTRLGDTRTDKLIF.